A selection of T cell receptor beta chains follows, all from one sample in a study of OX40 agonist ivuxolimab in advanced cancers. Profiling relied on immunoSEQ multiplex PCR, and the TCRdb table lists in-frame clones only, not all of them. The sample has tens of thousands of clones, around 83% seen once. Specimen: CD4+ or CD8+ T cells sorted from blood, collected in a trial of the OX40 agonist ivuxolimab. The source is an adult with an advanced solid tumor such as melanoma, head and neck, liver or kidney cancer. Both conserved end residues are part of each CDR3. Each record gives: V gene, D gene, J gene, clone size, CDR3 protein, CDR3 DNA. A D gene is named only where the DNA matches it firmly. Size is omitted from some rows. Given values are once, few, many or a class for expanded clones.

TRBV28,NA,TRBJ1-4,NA,CASSTNGGRGEKLFF,TGTGCCAGCAGCACCAATGGGGGCCGTGGTGAAAAACTGTTTTTT
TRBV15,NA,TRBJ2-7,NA,CATSAKQYYEQYF,TGTGCCACCAGCGCGAAACAGTACTACGAGCAGTACTTC
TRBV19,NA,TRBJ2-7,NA,CASSIMAGSSYEQYF,TGTGCCAGTAGTATAATGGCAGGCTCCAGCTACGAGCAGTACTTC
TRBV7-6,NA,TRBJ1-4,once,CASSLWQGKDEKLFF,TGTGCCAGCAGCTTATGGCAGGGGAAAGATGAAAAACTGTTTTTT
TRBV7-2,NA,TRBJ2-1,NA,CASSLGQSRNEQFF,TGTGCCAGCAGCTTAGGGCAGTCCCGGAATGAGCAGTTCTTC
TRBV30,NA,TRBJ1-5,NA,CAWSVRESQPQHF,TGTGCCTGGAGTGTCAGGGAAAGTCAGCCCCAGCATTTT
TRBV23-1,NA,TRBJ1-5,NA,CASSHLIGDSLRNSNQPQHF,TGCGCCAGCAGTCACCTTATAGGGGACTCGCTAAGAAATAGCAATCAGCCCCAGCATTTT
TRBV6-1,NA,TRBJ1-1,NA,CASSARGQYTEAFF,TGTGCCAGCAGTGCCCGAGGACAGTACACTGAAGCTTTCTTT
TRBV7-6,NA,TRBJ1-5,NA,CASSRQWGGLSNQPQHF,TGTGCCAGCAGCCGACAATGGGGCGGCCTAAGCAATCAGCCCCAGCATTTT
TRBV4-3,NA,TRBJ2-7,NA,CASSQQIPSFGADEQYF,TGCGCCAGCAGCCAACAGATTCCTAGCTTCGGCGCGGACGAGCAGTACTTC
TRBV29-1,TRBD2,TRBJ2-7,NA,CSVEITGGSYEQYF,TGCAGCGTTGAGATTACGGGGGGATCCTACGAGCAGTACTTC
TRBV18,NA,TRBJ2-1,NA,CASSLGGYNEQFF,TGTGCCAGCTCCCTGGGGGGATACAATGAGCAGTTCTTC
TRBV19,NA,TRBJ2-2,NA,CAIWVPGTGELFF,TGTGCCATATGGGTCCCCGGGACCGGGGAGCTGTTTTTT
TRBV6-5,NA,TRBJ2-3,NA,CASSSADTQYF,TGTGCCAGCAGTTCAGCAGATACGCAGTATTTT